The subject of this entry is one T cell receptor beta chain. Clones were read by immunoSEQ multiplex PCR, and TCRdb kept only the in-frame ones, dropping some. The repertoire consists of about 250,000 clones, with over 75% occurring once and the leading ten covering 15% to 18%. The source of the sample is a study of blood T cell repertoires in COVID-19. The wider study: Acute and convalescent COVID-19 specimens originated in the United States, Italy and Spain. T cells, B-cell-depleted T cells, or PBMCs provided the cDNA or gDNA that served as material.

Recruitment covered 20 to 25 US areas and drew participants whose ages spanned roughly 18 to 90 years. Cohort 3 donors were reported recovered after two negative PCRs, clearance, or symptom resolution. Sequencing was performed on PBMCs or T cells enriched from blood (not recorded which). The sequence came from a man younger than 30 who had recovered from COVID-19.

The CDR3 loop reads CSTPAGTGGTGELFF. CDR3 sequence (DNA): TGCAGCACCCCAGCCGGGACAGGGGGCACCGGGGAGCTGTTTTTT. The genes are TRBV29-1 and TRBJ2-2; the match to TRBD1 covers 11 bases. Germline CDR1 is SQVTM and CDR2 is ANQGSEA. Trimming removed 8 bases from V and 4 bases from J; junction bases left unmatched: 9. This CDR3 region has 15 residues.